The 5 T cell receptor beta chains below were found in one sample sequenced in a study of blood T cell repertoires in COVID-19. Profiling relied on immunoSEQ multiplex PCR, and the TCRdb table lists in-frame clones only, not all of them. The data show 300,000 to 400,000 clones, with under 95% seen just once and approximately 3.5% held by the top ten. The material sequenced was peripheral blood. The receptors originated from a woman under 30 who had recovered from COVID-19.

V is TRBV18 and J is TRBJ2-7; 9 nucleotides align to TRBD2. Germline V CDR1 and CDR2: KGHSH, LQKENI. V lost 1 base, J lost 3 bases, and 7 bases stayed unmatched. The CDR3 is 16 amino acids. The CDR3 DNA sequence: TGTGCCAGCTCACCACGCCTAGCGGGGTCGTTCTACGAGCAGTACGTC. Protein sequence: CASSPRLAGSFYEQYV.

The CDR3 region has the DNA TGCGCCAGCAGAATCGACAGGATAGGGAGGGCCGTAAGGAACGAGCAGTACGTC. Amino acid sequence: CASRIDRIGRAVRNEQYV. This sequence joins TRBV23-1 and TRBJ2-7; a weak D match, TRBD2 (7 bases). TRBV23-1 is placed among ORFs of uncertain function. Trimming shortened V by 6 bases and J by 5 bases, and 29 bases separated the two germline ends. The CDR3 has 18 residues.

CDR3 residues: CASSPLGTSGQKTQYF. The DNA of the CDR3 is TGTGCCAGCAGCCCCCTAGGGACTAGCGGTCAAAAGACCCAGTACTTC. The V gene is TRBV7-2, the J gene TRBJ2-5; 11 bases are a match to TRBD2. V trimming: 5 bases; J trimming: 6 bases; junction bases outside the gene matches: 11. Germline loops: CDR1 SGHTA, CDR2 FQGNSA. The CDR3 covers 16 residues.

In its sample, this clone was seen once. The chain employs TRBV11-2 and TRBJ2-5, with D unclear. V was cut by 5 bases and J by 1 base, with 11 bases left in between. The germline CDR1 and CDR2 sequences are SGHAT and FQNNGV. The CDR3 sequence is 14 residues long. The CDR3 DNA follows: TGTGCCAGCAGCCCACCTCTAGTCCAAGAGACCCAGTACTTC. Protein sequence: CASSPPLVQETQYF.

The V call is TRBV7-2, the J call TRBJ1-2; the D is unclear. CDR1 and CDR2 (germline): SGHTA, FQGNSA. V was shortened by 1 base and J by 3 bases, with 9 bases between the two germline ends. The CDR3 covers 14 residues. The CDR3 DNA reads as TGTGCCAGCAGCTTAGTATCCCCAGACTATGGCTACACCTTC. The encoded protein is CASSLVSPDYGYTF.